These 16 T cell receptor beta chains share one sample of origin, sequenced in a study of blood T cell repertoires in COVID-19. Generated by immunoSEQ multiplex PCR, the TCRdb table keeps only in-frame clones and is missing some. The repertoire consists of about 250,000 clones, with 70% to 90% occurring once and the leading ten covering roughly 6%. Sequencing was carried out using peripheral blood. Receptors were obtained from a woman aged 25 to 39 with COVID-19, enrolled during active disease.

The CDR3 here is CASSLQRTYEQYF. The CDR3 DNA reads as TGTGCCAGCAGTCTTCAGCGTACCTACGAGCAGTACTTC. V is TRBV12-3 or TRBV12-4 and J is TRBJ2-7; D is uncertain. Trimming took off 5 bases at V and 2 bases at J, with 10 bases between the two ends. The CDR3 is 13 residues long.

The rearrangement uses TRBV18 and TRBJ1-5; tentatively, D is TRBD1 (6 bases). V lost 2 bases, J lost 5 bases, and 13 bases lay in between. CDR3 length equals 15 residues. Germline-derived CDR1 and CDR2 are KGHSH and LQKENI. CDR3 residues: CASSPAGGRDQPQHF. CDR3 sequence (DNA): TGTGCCAGCTCACCAGCGGGGGGCCGGGATCAGCCCCAGCATTTT.

There are a few counts of this clone. The chain employs TRBV7-9 and TRBJ2-7; no definite D call. The CDR3 is 14 residues long. From germline, CDR1 is SEHNR and CDR2 FQNEAQ (reference sequence). V shed 3 bases and J shed 3 bases, with 12 bases lying between them. CDR3 residues: CASSLLGDGYEQYF. Written as DNA, the CDR3 is TGTGCCAGCAGCTTGCTGGGCGATGGCTACGAGCAGTACTTC.

The J gene is TRBJ2-3, the V gene TRBV9, with D possibly being TRBD2 (6 bases). V was shortened by 7 bases and J by 1 base, with 16 bases between the two germline ends. The CDR3 sequence is 15 residues long. CDR1 and CDR2 from the germline V gene are SGDLS and YYNGEE. Here the CDR3 DNA reads TGTGCCAGCGGGGGGACCGCCCTTGGCACAGATACGCAGTATTTT. Residues: CASGGTALGTDTQYF.

DNA for the CDR3: TGTGCCAGCAACCGGGACGGGGGTTATGATAACTATGGCTACACCTTC. Translating it yields CASNRDGGYDNYGYTF. The chain carries TRBV5-6 and TRBJ1-2, with D perhaps matching TRBD1 (5 bases). CDR3 length: 16 residues. CDR1 is SGHDT, CDR2 YYEEEE, per germline. Trimming took 6 bases from V and 1 from J, leaving 19 bases between them.

This chain joins TRBV13 and TRBJ2-7; D may be TRBD2 (5 bases). Germline V gene data show CDR1 as PRHDT and CDR2 as FYEKMQ (reference sequence). V dropped 2 bases and J dropped 0 bases, with 11 bases sitting between them. CDR3 size: 15 residues. CDR3 DNA: TGTGCCAGCAGCTTAATGCGGGCCAGCTCCTACGAGCAGTACGTC. Amino acids: CASSLMRASSYEQYV.

The chain uses TRBV7-2 and TRBJ1-3; no reliable D call. CDR1 and CDR2 (germline): SGHTA, FQGNSA. V lost 1 base, J lost 8 bases, and 12 bases lay in between. This CDR3 region has 14 residues. The CDR3 region is CASSLVEDADTIYF. CDR3 bases: TGTGCCAGCAGCTTAGTCGAAGATGCGGACACCATATATTTT.

This chain uses TRBV20-1 with TRBJ2-3, with 9 positions matching TRBD2. The V gene's germline CDR1 is DFQATT and CDR2 SNEGSKA (reference sequence). V was clipped by 3 bases and J by 1 base; unmatched bases: 2. The CDR3 extends over 14 amino acids. The CDR3 sequence: CSASKRGGTDTQYF. CDR3 in DNA: TGCAGTGCTAGTAAGCGGGGGGGCACAGATACGCAGTATTTT.

The V gene is TRBV6-5, the J gene TRBJ2-7; no firm D call. Germline CDR1 is MNHEY and CDR2 is SVGAGI. V dropped 2 bases and J dropped 3 bases, with 17 bases sitting between them. There are 16 residues in the CDR3. The CDR3 DNA is TGTGCCAGCAGTTACGCATCCGACGGAGCAATCTACGAGCAGTACGTC. Amino acid sequence: CASSYASDGAIYEQYV.

V usage is TRBV15 and J usage is TRBJ2-2; possible D gene TRBD2, 5 bases. V gave up 3 bases and J gave up 6 bases, with 20 bases separating them. The CDR3 spans 17 residues. The V gene's germline CDR1 is LNHNV and CDR2 YYDKDF (reference sequence). Here the CDR3 DNA reads TGTGCCACCAGCAGGGACCTTGCCGGGATCAGCCCCGGGGAGCTGTTTTTT. Its translation: CATSRDLAGISPGELFF.

CDR3: CASSLDSSNTGELFF. The CDR3 region has the DNA TGTGCCAGCTCCCTAGACAGTTCGAACACCGGGGAGCTGTTTTTT. The chain recombines TRBV18 with TRBJ2-2, with D tentatively TRBD1 (5 bases). Germline CDR1 is KGHSH and CDR2 is LQKENI. V was clipped by 6 bases and J by 0 bases, with 11 bases between them. The CDR3 spans 15 residues. Supplemented by reference TRBV18 and TRBJ2-2, the full variable domain reads NAGVMQNPRHLVRRRGQEARLRCSPMKGHSHVYWYRQLPEEGLKFMVYLQKENIIDESGMPKERFSAEFPKEGPSILRIQQVVRGDSAAYFCASSLDSSNTGELFFGEGSRLTVL.

This clone has a single count. The chain recombines TRBV19 with TRBJ2-1; 9 positions match TRBD1. The CDR3 has 15 amino acids. Germline CDR1 and CDR2: LNHDA and SQIVND (reference sequence). Trimming removed 8 bases from V and 2 bases from J; junction bases left unmatched: 7. The CDR3 coding sequence is TGTGCCAGTGGTAACAGGGGGCACACCTACAATGAGCAGTTCTTC. This encodes CASGNRGHTYNEQFF.

This clone was seen once. The rearrangement links TRBV2 to TRBJ2-7, with TRBD2 matching 7 bases. Germline CDR1 is SNHLY and CDR2 is FYNNEI. There are 15 residues in the CDR3. After removal of 3 bases from V and 3 bases from J, the junction contained 8 bases not matched to a gene. The CDR3 DNA sequence: TGTGCCAGCAGTGACTCTGGACTAGAACTCTACGAGCAGTACTTC. Its translation: CASSDSGLELYEQYF.

V and J are TRBV5-1 and TRBJ2-3, with 7 bases matching TRBD2. CDR1 SGHRS and CDR2 YFSETQ come from the germline V gene. The CDR3 contains 17 residues. V dropped 4 bases and J dropped 2; count of bases not matched to a gene: 13. CDR3 in DNA: TGCGCCAGCAGCCCTAGAGGACTAGAGGGGATCACAGATACGCAGTATTTT. Translated, it gives CASSPRGLEGITDTQYF.

The chain employs TRBV19 and TRBJ1-4, with 8 nucleotides matching TRBD1. There are 15 residues in the CDR3. With 5 bases clipped from V and 0 bases from J, the junction kept 2 bases outside the gene matches. Germline CDR1 LNHDA, CDR2 SQIVND (reference sequence). CDR3 DNA: TGTGCCAGTAGTGCACAGGGGGCAACTAATGAAAAACTGTTTTTT. Amino acids: CASSAQGATNEKLFF.

The CDR3 sequence is CASSPQPDENEKLFF. The CDR3 nucleotides are TGTGCCAGCAGCCCACAGCCTGACGAGAATGAAAAACTGTTTTTT. The chain carries TRBV11-2 and TRBJ1-4; D gene uncertain. CDR1 and CDR2 (germline): SGHAT, FQNNGV. The CDR3 extends over 15 amino acids. The germline V and J ends were trimmed by 5 bases and 5 bases, with 15 bases remaining between them. The complete variable domain, with remaining parts taken from reference TRBV11-2 and TRBJ1-4, reads EAGVAQSPRYKIIEKRQSVAFWCNPISGHATLYWYQQILGQGPKLLIQFQNNGVVDDSQLPKDRFSAERLKGVDSTLKIQPAKLEDSAVYLCASSPQPDENEKLFFGSGTQLSVL.